A single T cell receptor beta chain is shown here with its context. Its specificity is unknown. TCRdb passed the 5' RACE reads through MiXCR, listing each CDR3 protein once. The top ten hold around 23% of the sample, which has a few hundred thousand distinct CDR3 sequences, 15% to 20% seen once. This sample is part of a study of T-cell memory formation after mild COVID-19. Study-level background: TCR clusters were mostly confined to one donor each.

Whole-study findings and limits: CD4+ contracting clones were mainly CM and EM; CD8+ ones, EMRA. Whether day 37 second-wave clones are SARS-CoV-2-specific was not confirmed.

The V and J ends lost 0 bases and 6 bases respectively, with 18 bases between them. The CDR3 totals 16 residues. Germline V gives CDR1 SGDLS, CDR2 YYNGEE. The sequence was collected from a man younger than 35 who had mild COVID-19 (a few samples of this study predate the infection). Cell type and time point are not known. J is TRBJ1-1 and V is TRBV9, with a possible D match to TRBD1 (5 bases). The sample comprised PBMCs or a T cell subset sorted from them (not recorded which). The CDR3 protein is CASSVGIKQGLSEAFF. In nucleotides, the CDR3 is TGTGCCAGCAGCGTAGGAATCAAGCAGGGCCTCTCTGAAGCTTTCTTT.